The 31 T cell receptor beta chains listed next were all sequenced from one sample in a study of blood T cell repertoires in COVID-19. Assay used: immunoSEQ multiplex PCR; TCRdb lists only in-frame clones, some missing. The table lists 150,000 to 200,000 clones, approximately 73% of them singletons. Sequenced: PBMCs or T cells enriched from blood (not recorded which). The receptor set was obtained from a woman in her forties or fifties with acute COVID-19.

This chain uses TRBV5-1 with TRBJ2-3; 9 positions match TRBD1. V lost 0 bases, J lost 5 bases, and 7 bases stayed unmatched. Looked up from germline, CDR1 is SGHRS and CDR2 is YFSETQ. The CDR3 has 16 amino acids. CDR3 amino acids: CASSLEPQGAGDTQYF. CDR3 nucleotides: TGCGCCAGCAGCTTGGAGCCACAGGGGGCGGGAGATACGCAGTATTTT.

V usage is TRBV30 and J usage is TRBJ1-2, with 10 positions matching TRBD1. Per germline, CDR1 GTSNPN and CDR2 SVGIG (reference sequence). V dropped 0 bases and J dropped 6; count of bases not matched to a gene: 13. The CDR3 has 17 amino acids. The CDR3 loop is CAWSVLVGQGNRDGYTF. The CDR3 DNA follows: TGTGCCTGGAGTGTTCTCGTGGGACAGGGGAACAGGGATGGCTACACCTTC.

The rearrangement uses TRBV13 and TRBJ2-6; weak D call: TRBD2 (6 bases). The CDR3 sequence is 14 residues long. Germline V lookup: CDR1 PRHDT, CDR2 FYEKMQ (reference sequence). Trimming removed 3 bases at V and 8 bases at J, with 11 bases between. The DNA for the CDR3 is TGTGCCAGCAGCTTCGCGGGGAGGACCAACGTCCTGACTTTC. This encodes CASSFAGRTNVLTF.

The chain carries TRBV19 and TRBJ2-1; D unresolved. Trimming took 5 bases from V and 1 from J, leaving 18 bases between them. The germline V gene has CDR1 LNHDA and CDR2 SQIVND (reference sequence). The length of the CDR3 is 17 residues. The CDR3 region is CASSSPRPRLSYNEQFF. The CDR3 DNA follows: TGTGCCAGTAGTTCTCCCCGGCCGAGACTTTCCTACAATGAGCAGTTCTTC.

The rearrangement links TRBV28 to TRBJ1-2; perhaps TRBD1 as D (5 bases). The V gene lost 8 bases and the J gene lost 11 bases, with 9 bases spanning the gap. Germline V gene lookup returns CDR1 MDHEN and CDR2 SYDVKM. This CDR3 contains 9 residues. CDR3 residues: CASGRGYTF. The DNA for the CDR3 is TGTGCCAGCGGACGGGGGTACACCTTC.

V and J are TRBV28 and TRBJ1-4, with D perhaps matching TRBD1 (5 bases). CDR3 length: 12 amino acids. Germline CDR1 is MDHEN and CDR2 is SYDVKM. V was cut by 10 bases and J by 8 bases, with 14 bases left in between. The CDR3, as DNA: TGTGCCACGGGGGAGGGTAGGGAAAAACTGTTTTTT. Translating gives CATGEGREKLFF. Combining the CDR3 with reference TRBV28 and TRBJ1-4 gives the whole variable domain DVKVTQSSRYLVKRTGEKVFLECVQDMDHENMFWYRQDPGLGLRLIYFSYDVKMKEKGDIPEGYSVSREKKERFSLILESASTNQTSMYLCATGEGREKLFFGSGTQLSVL.

V usage is TRBV5-1 and J usage is TRBJ2-7; D uncertain. From germline, CDR1 is SGHRS and CDR2 YFSETQ. The CDR3 extends over 9 amino acids. V lost 8 bases to trimming and J lost 6 bases, with 6 bases between them. CDR3 sequence: CASPSEQYV. CDR3 nucleotides: TGCGCCAGTCCATCCGAGCAGTACGTC.

The chain is built from TRBV5-6 and TRBJ1-6, with TRBD1 matching 8 bases. V shed 4 bases and J 7 bases; nucleotides not matched to a gene: 10. CDR1 and CDR2 (germline): SGHDT, YYEEEE. This CDR3 contains 16 residues. CDR3 sequence reads: CASSPPGGEANSPLHF. The CDR3 region has the DNA TGTGCCAGCAGCCCCCCAGGGGGCGAAGCAAATTCACCCCTCCACTTT.

The V and J genes are TRBV7-9 and TRBJ2-5; 8 nucleotides line up with TRBD2. This CDR3 is 14 amino acids long. Germline V gene data show CDR1 as SEHNR and CDR2 as FQNEAQ (reference sequence). The junction had 5 bases not matched to a gene; V was cut back by 4 bases and J by 4 bases. CDR3 nucleotide sequence: TGTGCCAGCAGCTACTCGGGGGGGAGAGAGACCCAGTACTTC. Protein: CASSYSGGRETQYF.

The genes are TRBV30 and TRBJ2-2; D is unresolved. Germline V gene lookup returns CDR1 GTSNPN and CDR2 SVGIG (reference sequence). The CDR3 consists of 14 residues. Trimming removed 0 bases at V and 2 bases at J, with 7 bases between. The CDR3 protein is CAWSVTVNTGELFF. CDR3 DNA sequence: TGTGCCTGGAGTGTAACTGTAAACACCGGGGAGCTGTTTTTT. The whole variable domain, filled in from reference TRBV30 and TRBJ2-2, reads SQTIHQWPATLVQPVGSPLSLECTVEGTSNPNLYWYRQAAGRGLQLLFYSVGIGQISSEVPQNLSASRPQDRQFILSSKKLLLSDSGFYLCAWSVTVNTGELFFGEGSRLTVL.

With respect to this clone: A read error may be the cause here, since a much bigger clone is one base away. The genes are TRBV6-5 and TRBJ1-2, with TRBD1 identical over 7 bases. Germline assignment: CDR1 MNHEY and CDR2 SVGAGI. The V and J ends lost 0 bases and 3 bases, in that order; junction bases with no gene match: 4. The CDR3 totals 15 residues. The CDR3 loop is CASSYSATGHYGYTF. CDR3 bases: TGTGCCAGCAGTTACTCGGCGACAGGGCACTATGGCTACACCTTC.

V is TRBV4-2 and J is TRBJ2-5; 8 nucleotides match TRBD2. This CDR3 contains 13 residues. The germline gives CDR1 LGHNA, CDR2 YNFKEQ. V lost 5 bases and J lost 3; bases outside the gene matches: 2. CDR3 protein: CASSKTSEETQYF. The CDR3 nucleotides read TGTGCCAGCAGCAAGACTAGCGAAGAGACCCAGTACTTC.

This clone was seen just once. The chain joins TRBV5-1 to TRBJ1-2, with TRBD1 matching over 7 bases. The germline gives CDR1 SGHRS, CDR2 YFSETQ. V lost 2 bases and J lost 7; bases outside the gene matches: 8. The CDR3 is made up of 14 amino acids. Here the CDR3 reads CASSFDRVVSGYTF. The CDR3 nucleotides read TGCGCCAGCAGCTTCGACAGGGTTGTGTCTGGCTACACCTTC.

The rearrangement links TRBV10-3 to TRBJ2-7, with 13 nucleotides matching TRBD2. The CDR3 totals 15 residues. Germline lookup yields CDR1 ENHRY and CDR2 SYGVKD. Trimming took 7 bases from V and 2 from J; bases not matched to a gene: 5. The CDR3 is CAITQGTSGAYEQYV. The CDR3 coding sequence is TGTGCCATCACCCAAGGGACTAGCGGGGCCTACGAGCAGTACGTC.

The chain is built from TRBV6-2 or TRBV6-3 and TRBJ1-5; D perhaps matches TRBD1 (6 bases). There are 15 residues in the CDR3. The V end was cut by 1 base, the J end by 4 bases, with 11 bases between. Germline CDR1 is MNHEY and CDR2 is SVGEGT. The CDR3 coding sequence is TGTGCCAGCAGTTACTGGTCAGGGGTTAATCAGCCCCAGCATTTT. This encodes CASSYWSGVNQPQHF.

This rearrangement joins TRBV28 to TRBJ1-1; 7 bases fit TRBD1. Germline CDR1 and CDR2: MDHEN and SYDVKM. CDR3 length: 17 amino acids. The ends lost 2 bases at V and 0 bases at J; junction bases unmatched: 9. CDR3 protein: CASSLGNLQGLNTEAFF. The CDR3 DNA sequence: TGTGCCAGCAGTTTAGGTAATTTACAGGGGTTGAACACTGAAGCTTTCTTT.

The chain couples TRBV18 to TRBJ1-1; TRBD1 agrees at 8 bases. The V gene's germline CDR1 is KGHSH and CDR2 LQKENI. This CDR3 has 16 amino acids. Trimming cost V 2 bases and J 0 bases; bases outside gene matches: 5. CDR3: CASSPLTGDLNTEAFF. The CDR3 DNA reads as TGTGCCAGCTCACCATTGACAGGGGACTTGAACACTGAAGCTTTCTTT.

This chain links TRBV7-8 with TRBJ1-5, with D tentatively TRBD1 (5 bases). The CDR3 is made up of 14 amino acids. CDR1 and CDR2 (germline): SGHVS, FQNEAQ. The V end lost 4 bases, the J end lost 6 bases, and 13 bases lay between the germline ends. The CDR3 nucleotides are TGTGCCAGCAGCTATACGGGGGGGGGTCAGCCCCAGCATTTT. This gives the protein CASSYTGGGQPQHF.

This clone was detected once. The rearrangement links TRBV10-3 to TRBJ2-5; the D gene is possibly TRBD1 (5 bases). CDR1 is ENHRY, CDR2 SYGVKD, per germline. The CDR3 sequence is 16 residues long. V was shortened by 2 bases and J by 1 base, with 14 bases between the two germline ends. CDR3 DNA: TGTGCCATCAGTGAGCTCCAGGGCTTTTCCCAAGAGACCCAGTACTTC. Translated: CAISELQGFSQETQYF.

This chain connects TRBV21-1 to TRBJ1-3; the table's D call of TRBD1 was not tested on the DNA. TRBV21-1 counts as a pseudogene. This CDR3 contains 15 residues. CDR3 protein: CASIDSTTIGNTIYF. CDR3 nucleotides: TGTGCCAGCATCGACAGTACTACTATTGGAAACACCATATATTTT.

The V gene is TRBV19, the J gene TRBJ1-3, with D perhaps TRBD1 (5 bases). Trimming pared 7 bases from V and 4 bases from J, leaving 14 bases between. CDR1 is LNHDA, CDR2 SQIVND, per germline (reference sequence). The CDR3 has 14 amino acids. CDR3 amino acids: CASTPGLLGNTIYF. In DNA form, the CDR3 reads TGTGCCAGTACGCCGGGACTCCTAGGAAACACCATATATTTT.

The table lists this clone with a count of one. The J gene is TRBJ2-1, the V gene TRBV18, with D perhaps TRBD1 (5 bases). V gave up 3 bases and J gave up 7 bases, with 10 bases separating them. This CDR3 comprises 13 residues. Per germline, CDR1 KGHSH and CDR2 LQKENI. The CDR3 DNA reads TGTGCCAGCTCACCGCCAGGGAAGAATGAGCAGTTCTTC. Translation gives CASSPPGKNEQFF.

The chain has TRBV7-9 and TRBJ1-4; the D gene is possibly TRBD1 (5 bases). The CDR3 runs 14 residues. Germline CDR1 reads SEHNR; CDR2 reads FQNEAQ (reference sequence). V shed 4 bases and J shed 3 bases, with 9 bases lying between them. The DNA for the CDR3 is TGTGCCAGCAGCTCAGGGTACTCTAATGAAAAACTGTTTTTT. Translating it yields CASSSGYSNEKLFF. Filled out from reference TRBV7-9 and TRBJ1-4, the complete variable domain reads DTGVSQNPRHKITKRGQNVTFRCDPISEHNRLYWYRQTLGQGPEFLTYFQNEAQLEKSRLLSDRFSAERPKGSFSTLEIQRTEQGDSAMYLCASSSGYSNEKLFFGSGTQLSVL.

The chain uses TRBV5-5 and TRBJ2-2; TRBD2 matches 12 bases. V shed 3 bases and J 9 bases; nucleotides not matched to a gene: 3. This CDR3 contains 14 residues. CDR1 is SGHKS and CDR2 is YYEKEE in the germline V gene (reference sequence). For the CDR3, the DNA is TGTGCCAGCAGCTGGACTAGCGGGGTCCGGGAGCTGTTTTTT. This translates into CASSWTSGVRELFF.

The chain uses TRBV6-5 and TRBJ1-5; the D gene is possibly TRBD1 (6 bases). Looked up from germline, CDR1 is MNHEY and CDR2 is SVGAGI. This CDR3 contains 14 residues. Trimming pared 5 bases from V and 4 bases from J, leaving 12 bases between. The CDR3 nucleotides read TGTGCCAGCAGTAGGGGGTACGAGAATCAGCCCCAGCATTTT. This encodes CASSRGYENQPQHF.

The chain couples TRBV30 to TRBJ1-3; TRBD1 agrees at 7 bases. CDR3 size: 19 residues. With 1 base clipped from V and 0 bases from J, the junction kept 15 bases outside the gene matches. Germline CDR1 is GTSNPN and CDR2 is SVGIG (reference sequence). CDR3 nucleotide sequence: TGTGCCTGGAGTGGGTATTTACGACAGGGCCGAAACTCTGGAAACACCATATATTTT. It codes for CAWSGYLRQGRNSGNTIYF.

This clone was seen a handful of times. J is TRBJ1-5 and V is TRBV24-1; no firm D call. CDR1 and CDR2 (germline): KGHDR, SFDVKD. The V and J ends lost 4 bases and 4 bases respectively, with 10 bases between them. CDR3 length: 14 residues. The CDR3 reads CATSDPLRNQPQHF. CDR3 DNA: TGTGCCACCAGTGACCCCCTCCGTAATCAGCCCCAGCATTTT.

The rearrangement joins TRBV19 to TRBJ2-5, with a possible D match to TRBD2 (6 bases). The CDR3 is made up of 13 amino acids. Deletions cut 4 bases from V and 4 bases from J, with 10 bases between. Germline V gene sequence: CDR1 LNHDA, CDR2 SQIVND (reference sequence). As DNA, the CDR3 is TGTGCCAGTAGTACGGACGGGGGAGAGACCCAGTACTTC. It specifies CASSTDGGETQYF.

This clone was picked up a small number of times. The V and J genes are TRBV24-1 and TRBJ1-4; D call uncertain. The CDR3 loop spans 15 amino acids. Trimming cost V 2 bases and J 3 bases, with 9 bases left between them. Germline V gene lookup returns CDR1 KGHDR and CDR2 SFDVKD. CDR3 region: CATSDSRVSNEKLFF. The CDR3 DNA is TGTGCCACCAGTGATTCGAGAGTGTCTAATGAAAAACTGTTTTTT.

This clone was picked up a small number of times. V is TRBV7-8 and J is TRBJ2-7; D unresolved. V was trimmed by 2 bases and J by 3 bases, leaving 11 bases between them. The germline V gene has CDR1 SGHVS and CDR2 FQNEAQ. This CDR3 is 14 amino acids long. The CDR3 bases are TGTGCCAGCAGCTTATCGGATGCAGGCTACGAGCAGTACGTC. Amino acids: CASSLSDAGYEQYV.

The chain recombines TRBV27 with TRBJ1-5; D remains ambiguous. From germline, CDR1 is MNHEY and CDR2 SMNVEV (reference sequence). V lost 5 bases and J 0 bases, leaving 11 bases between the germline ends. This CDR3 region has 15 residues. In DNA form, the CDR3 reads TGTGCCAGCAGTGATTTCGGTTATAGCAATCAGCCCCAGCATTTT. Translation gives CASSDFGYSNQPQHF.